This T cell receptor beta chain is drawn from a study of blood T cell repertoires in COVID-19. Study background: Whether acute or convalescent, the COVID-19 samples came from the United States, Italy and Spain.

Patients in Seattle were enrolled during active infection, then followed longitudinally. Per the study methods: Estimates of nucleated cell counts were drawn from the amplification of reference gene primers. This table comes from immunoSEQ multiplex PCR, and its TCRdb copy is limited to in-frame clones, with some not included. Clone size and V and J calls were adopted from that table, with D and trimming inferred from the DNA. This table holds around 230,000 clones, over 75% found once. V was pared by 4 bases and J by 4 bases, with 19 bases between. Germline V gene data show CDR1 as SEHNR and CDR2 as FQNEAQ (reference sequence). This CDR3 has 17 amino acids.

The rearrangement uses TRBV7-9 and TRBJ2-2; D may be TRBD1 (5 bases). The sequence derives from a man aged 50-59 years with COVID-19, enrolled during active disease. The specimen was peripheral blood. The CDR3 sequence is CASSYPTGQGPTGELFF. In DNA form, the CDR3 reads TGTGCCAGCAGCTACCCGACTGGGCAGGGCCCCACCGGGGAGCTGTTTTTT.